This T cell receptor beta chain was captured in a study of cytomegalovirus exposure and HLA in healthy donors. Study-wide points: Trimming of TCR beta V- and J-genes showed a link, identified in a later analysis, to a missense DCLRE1C variant. The authors judged a highly shared variant cluster likely a sequencing artifact. At a 0.05 false discovery rate, a later analysis found some 18,000 TCR beta sequences to be associated with HLA alleles.

Primers: 60 Vbeta forward and 13 Jbeta reverse. Assay: immunoSEQ multiplex PCR; the TCRdb copy retains only in-frame clones and omits some. The sample has some 200,000 clones, almost 85% seen once. Worth noting for this clone: Antigen specificity is unknown.

What was sequenced was PBMCs. This sequence originates from a middle-aged woman in good health and CMV-seronegative.

CDR3: CASSLQWAGRTEAFF. The CDR3 DNA is TGTGCCAGCAGCTTACAGTGGGCCGGAAGGACTGAAGCTTTCTTT. The chain joins TRBV11-2 to TRBJ1-1; D not certain. This CDR3 contains 15 residues. With 2 bases removed from V and 5 bases from J, the gap between germline ends came to 15 bases. The germline V gene has CDR1 SGHAT and CDR2 FQNNGV.